These 31 T cell receptor beta chains originate from one sample sequenced in a study. TCRdb fed the 5' RACE reads into MiXCR, producing one record per CDR3 protein. Counted here are several thousand distinct CDR3 sequences, approximately 30% occurring once; the ten biggest clones make up around 6.7%. The sample comprised memory CD4+ T cells sorted from a lymph node. Stated subset: memory CD4+ T cells, CD4+CD45RO+CD25-. The receptors were gathered from a female donor with breast cancer.

In its sample, this clonotype was seen a few times. V usage is TRBV2 and J usage is TRBJ2-5, with D possibly TRBD1 on 6 matching bases. This CDR3 is built from 13 residues. Between the trimmed V and J ends, which lost 8 bases and 4 bases, there was a span of 14 bases. Germline lookup yields CDR1 SNHLY and CDR2 FYNNEI. CDR3 protein: CASDLQGAETQYF. CDR3 nucleotide sequence: TGTGCCAGCGACTTACAGGGTGCAGAGACCCAGTACTTC.

This clonotype was picked up a small number of times. This rearrangement joins TRBV29-1 to TRBJ2-3; 11 bases are shared with TRBD2. V dropped 2 bases and J dropped 4; count of bases not matched to a gene: 8. Germline CDR1 is SQVTM and CDR2 is ANQGSEA. The CDR3 has 16 amino acids. Here the CDR3 DNA reads TGCAGCGTTGAACCCCTCACTAGCGGGAGTGCAGATACGCAGTATTTT. This encodes CSVEPLTSGSADTQYF.

Concerning this clonotype itself: It may be a read error: a sequence one base away is much more abundant. The chain couples TRBV20-1 to TRBJ2-1, with TRBD2 identical over 8 bases. The junction had 7 bases not matched to a gene; V was cut back by 1 base and J by 8 bases. Germline CDR1 reads DFQATT; CDR2 reads SNEGSKA (reference sequence). The CDR3 spans 14 residues. CDR3 amino acids: CSARVAGKVYEQFF. In DNA, the CDR3 is TGCAGTGCTAGAGTAGCGGGAAAAGTGTATGAGCAGTTCTTC.

In its sample, this clonotype was seen once. The chain employs TRBV27 and TRBJ2-7; 7 bases align to TRBD1. Germline V gives CDR1 MNHEY, CDR2 SMNVEV (reference sequence). V lost 5 bases and J lost 2; bases outside the gene matches: 12. The CDR3 sequence is 16 residues long. The DNA of the CDR3 is TGTGCCAGCAGTGACCAGGGGGATTCAAAGGCCTACGAGCAGTACTTC. It specifies CASSDQGDSKAYEQYF.

Many counts were recorded for this clonotype. The V gene is TRBV24-1, the J gene TRBJ2-7, with 11 bases identical to TRBD1. This CDR3 comprises 15 residues. J gave up 3 bases and V 2 bases, and 2 bases lay outside the gene matches. CDR1 and CDR2 from the germline V gene are KGHDR and SFDVKD. The CDR3 DNA follows: TGTGCCACCAGTGATTCCGGGACAGGGGGCTACGAGCAGTACTTC. This translates into CATSDSGTGGYEQYF.

Regarding this clonotype: The junction departs from germline at one end; a sequencing error may be responsible. This sequence joins TRBV5-1 and TRBJ1-3, with D possibly matching TRBD1 (5 bases). The CDR3 runs 15 residues. From germline, CDR1 is SGHRS and CDR2 YFSETQ. The CDR3 DNA sequence: TGTGCCAGCAGGGTTTCGACAAGCTCTGGAAACACCATATATTTT. Translated, it gives CASRVSTSSGNTIYF.

This clonotype has ten or more counts. Since a much larger clone is just one base distant, this may be a read error. As the CDR3 is not closed by the conserved phenylalanine or tryptophan, this likely results from a read error. This chain connects TRBV7-9 to TRBJ1-2; D unclear. The germline V and J ends were trimmed by 1 base and 5 bases, with 11 bases remaining between them. CDR1 and CDR2 from the germline V gene are SEHNR and FQNEAQ (reference sequence). The CDR3 covers 14 residues. Written as DNA, the CDR3 is TGTGCCAGCAGCTTAGTTCCGGGAGATTATGGCTACACCCTC. Its protein is CASSLVPGDYGYTL.

This clonotype was seen repeatedly, ten times or more. The chain links TRBV28 to TRBJ1-5; 8 bases line up with TRBD1. V lost 1 base to trimming and J lost 5 bases; unmatched junction nucleotides: 4. From germline, CDR1 is MDHEN and CDR2 SYDVKM. This CDR3 is built from 15 residues. CDR3 coding DNA: TGTGCCAGCAGTTTATCTGGACAGGGCCATCAGCCCCAGCATTTT. Protein sequence: CASSLSGQGHQPQHF.

J is TRBJ1-1 and V is TRBV7-8, with no clear D. This CDR3 has 14 amino acids. The germline CDR1 and CDR2 sequences are SGHVS and FQNEAQ. V dropped 1 base and J dropped 0 bases, with 6 bases sitting between them. For the CDR3, the DNA is TGTGCCAGCAGCTTAGTAGGACTGAACACTGAAGCTTTCTTT. It translates to CASSLVGLNTEAFF.

The chain employs TRBV4-1 and TRBJ2-1; 10 bases align to TRBD2. The V and J ends lost 4 bases and 2 bases, in that order; junction bases with no gene match: 11. CDR3 size: 18 residues. Germline V CDR1 and CDR2: MGHRA, YSYEKL. CDR3 DNA sequence: TGCGCCAGCAGCCTGTCAGCGGGAGGGCCTGGGGCCTACAATGAGCAGTTCTTC. Its protein product is CASSLSAGGPGAYNEQFF.

This clonotype was seen at least ten times. The chain has TRBV7-3 and TRBJ2-1, with D possibly TRBD1 on 5 matching bases. CDR1 and CDR2 (germline): SGHTA, FQGTGA. This CDR3 has 17 amino acids. Trimming shortened V by 6 bases and J by 4 bases, and 22 bases separated the two germline ends. This chain's CDR3 is CASSLGARTQLYNEQFF. As DNA, the CDR3 is TGTGCCAGCAGTTTAGGGGCCCGGACCCAGCTATACAATGAGCAGTTCTTC.

The chain employs TRBV12-3 or TRBV12-4 and TRBJ1-3, with D hard to call. There are 17 residues in the CDR3. The V and J ends lost 4 bases and 1 base respectively, with 17 bases between them. The DNA of the CDR3 is TGTGCCAGCAGTTCGACTAAACGGGTGAGGTCTGGAAACACCATATATTTT. This gives the protein CASSSTKRVRSGNTIYF.

V is TRBV5-1 and J is TRBJ2-5; possibly TRBD1 for D (6 bases). The CDR3 loop spans 15 amino acids. Germline CDR1 and CDR2: SGHRS and YFSETQ. Deletions cut 4 bases from V and 7 bases from J, with 20 bases between. CDR3 in amino acids: CASSAGTPRERTQYF. The CDR3 nucleotides read TGCGCCAGCAGCGCCGGGACACCCCGTGAAAGGACCCAGTACTTC. The full variable domain, rest sourced from reference TRBV5-1 and TRBJ2-5, is KAGVTQTPRYLIKTRGQQVTLSCSPISGHRSVSWYQQTPGQGLQFLFEYFSETQRNKGNFPGRFSGRQFSNSRSEMNVSTLELGDSALYLCASSAGTPRERTQYFGPGTRLLVL.

For this clonotype: This could be a read error, since a much larger clone is one nucleotide away. This chain uses TRBV7-8 with TRBJ2-6; D might be TRBD1 (6 bases). This CDR3 is built from 13 residues. The V gene's germline CDR1 is SGHVS and CDR2 FQNEAQ. CDR3 sequence: CASRRVGANALTF. The CDR3 DNA is TGTGCCAGCAGAAGGGTGGGGGCCAACGCCCTGACTTTC.

Within the sample, this clonotype is medium-sized (0.01 to 0.1%). This sequence joins TRBV5-5 and TRBJ2-2; TRBD1 agrees at 11 bases. This CDR3 is built from 15 residues. Losses at the gene ends were 5 bases for V and 6 bases for J; bases not matched to a gene: 6. Germline CDR1 and CDR2: SGHKS and YYEKEE (reference sequence). In DNA form, the CDR3 reads TGTGCCAGCAGGCCCGGGACAGGGGGGCCCGGGGAGCTGTTTTTT. As protein: CASRPGTGGPGELFF. Supplemented by reference TRBV5-5 and TRBJ2-2, the full variable domain reads DAGVTQSPTHLIKTRGQQVTLRCSPISGHKSVSWYQQVLGQGPQFIFQYYEKEERGRGNFPDRFSARQFPNYSSELNVNALLLGDSALYLCASRPGTGGPGELFFGEGSRLTVL.

This clonotype occurred a few times. The chain carries TRBV4-2 and TRBJ2-3, with D unresolved. The germline V gene has CDR1 LGHNA and CDR2 YNFKEQ. The CDR3 has 14 residues. V was trimmed by 0 bases and J by 4 bases, leaving 8 bases between them. CDR3 sequence (DNA): TGTGCCAGCAGCCAAGATGGCGGTGCAGATACGCAGTATTTT. It is translated as CASSQDGGADTQYF.

J is TRBJ1-1 and V is TRBV16; TRBD1 aligns across 8 bases. The CDR3 sequence is 14 residues long. Germline V lookup: CDR1 KGHSY, CDR2 FQNENV. Unmatched junction bases numbered 5, after V lost 3 bases and J lost 5 bases. This CDR3 is CASSHRTGKTEAFF. In DNA, the CDR3 is TGTGCCAGCAGCCACCGGACAGGGAAGACTGAAGCTTTCTTT.

Concerning this clonotype itself: This likely comes from a read error, as the CDR3 has no conserved phenylalanine or tryptophan at its end. Because the CDR3's place on the DNA is in doubt, the DNA is left out and the CDR3 is given as listed by TCRdb. The chain combines TRBV7-2 with TRBJ2-4. Germline CDR1 reads SGHTA; CDR2 reads FQGNSA. Both ends counted, the CDR3 spans 16 residues. The CDR3 sequence is CASSLASSLAKNIQDS.

This clonotype is medium-sized by share. The rearrangement uses TRBV6-5 and TRBJ1-2; the D is unclear. The germline V gene has CDR1 MNHEY and CDR2 SVGAGI. This CDR3 comprises 17 residues. Trimming left V 4 bases short and J 5 bases short, with 23 bases between. This CDR3 reads CASSSSPRPYGNYGYTF. The CDR3 coding sequence is TGTGCCAGCAGTTCGAGCCCACGACCCTACGGCAATTATGGCTACACCTTC.

In this sample, this clonotype turned up many times. The rearrangement uses TRBV20-1 and TRBJ2-7; 11 bases agree with TRBD2. Per the germline V gene, CDR1 is DFQATT and CDR2 is SNEGSKA (reference sequence). This CDR3 is 14 amino acids long. The V and J ends lost 5 bases and 7 bases, in that order; junction bases with no gene match: 10. The DNA of the CDR3 is TGCAGTGCTGTTCTTAGCGGGAGGGCCGGAGAGCAGTACTTC. Its protein product is CSAVLSGRAGEQYF.

The V and J genes are TRBV11-2 and TRBJ2-1; TRBD1 aligns across 8 bases. With V trimmed by 6 bases and J by 3 bases, 16 bases remained unmatched. This CDR3 is 18 amino acids long. Germline V CDR1 and CDR2: SGHAT, FQNNGV. CDR3 sequence: CASSYPQGAALDYNEQFF. CDR3 bases: TGTGCCAGCAGTTACCCCCAGGGGGCCGCGTTGGACTACAATGAGCAGTTCTTC.

This clonotype was observed many times. The chain combines TRBV11-2 with TRBJ2-5; D assignment may be TRBD1 or TRBD2 (5 bases each). V was clipped by 6 bases and J by 7 bases, with 18 bases between them. Germline V CDR1 and CDR2: SGHAT, FQNNGV. The CDR3 runs 14 residues. In DNA, the CDR3 is TGTGCCAGCAGATCAACGAGGGGATCCATGACCCAGTACTTC. Translated: CASRSTRGSMTQYF.

This rearrangement joins TRBV18 to TRBJ1-5; tentatively, D is TRBD1 (6 bases). Looked up from germline, CDR1 is KGHSH and CDR2 is LQKENI. V gave up 9 bases and J gave up 7 bases, with 16 bases separating them. The CDR3 loop spans 13 amino acids. Here the CDR3 DNA reads TGTGCCAGTCAACAGGGTGTAGACCAGCCCCAGCATTTT. Encoded protein: CASQQGVDQPQHF.

V usage is TRBV5-1 and J usage is TRBJ2-1, with a tentative D call TRBD1 (6 bases). There are 14 residues in the CDR3. Germline V gives CDR1 SGHRS, CDR2 YFSETQ. V lost 4 bases and J lost 12, with 20 bases in between. In nucleotides, the CDR3 is TGCGCCAGCAGCCCCGGTGACAGGCCCAGGGGGCAGTTCTTC. Its translation is CASSPGDRPRGQFF.

This clonotype was counted a few times. This rearrangement joins TRBV9 to TRBJ1-2; D gene unclear. The germline CDR1 and CDR2 sequences are SGDLS and YYNGEE. Trimming took off 0 bases at V and 3 bases at J, with 3 bases between the two ends. The CDR3 runs 12 residues. The CDR3: CASSVDDYGYTF. As DNA, the CDR3 is TGTGCCAGCAGCGTAGATGACTATGGCTACACCTTC. The full variable domain, in which reference TRBV9 and TRBJ1-2 provide the parts outside the CDR3, is DSGVTQTPKHLITATGQRVTLRCSPRSGDLSVYWYQQSLDQGLQFLIQYYNGEERAKGNILERFSAQQFPDLHSELNLSSLELGDSALYFCASSVDDYGYTFGSGTRLTVV.

For this clonotype: Germline and junction disagree at one end, which may indicate a read error. The chain is built from TRBV2 and TRBJ2-1; D is unclear. The length of the CDR3 is 13 residues. CDR1 and CDR2 (germline): SNHLY, FYNNEI. The CDR3 nucleotides read TGTGCCAGCGGATTAGTAGTCCACAATGAGCAGTTTTTC. Translating gives CASGLVVHNEQFF. The variable domain in full, with the rest retrieved from reference TRBV2 and TRBJ2-1, is EPEVTQTPSHQVTQMGQEVILRCVPISNHLYFYWYRQILGQKVEFLVSFYNNEISEKSEIFDDQFSVERPDGSNFTLKIRSTKLEDSAMYFCASGLVVHNEQFFGPGTRLTVL.

This clonotype was counted ten times or more. The V gene is TRBV15, the J gene TRBJ2-7, with D uncertain. The CDR3 has 13 amino acids. Germline V gene data show CDR1 as LNHNV and CDR2 as YYDKDF (reference sequence). The germline V and J ends were trimmed by 3 bases and 2 bases, with 8 bases remaining between them. DNA for the CDR3: TGTGCCACCAGCAGGACCACTGCCTACGAGCAGTACTTC. Translation: CATSRTTAYEQYF.

A note on this clonotype: Just one base apart from a much larger clone, this may be a read error. The rearrangement uses TRBV6-5 and TRBJ1-6; 7 bases are a match to TRBD1. The length of the CDR3 is 15 residues. The germline V gene encodes CDR1 MNHEY and CDR2 SVGAGI. CDR3 nucleotides: TGTGCCTGCAGTTACTCGACAGGGACGAGTTCACCCCTCCACTTT. Encoded protein: CACSYSTGTSSPLHF.

Here the CDR3 reads CASSLTGAYEQYF. CDR3 in DNA: TGTGCCAGCAGTTTGACAGGAGCCTACGAGCAGTACTTC. V and J are TRBV12-3 or TRBV12-4 and TRBJ2-7; perhaps TRBD1 as D (6 bases). CDR3 size: 13 residues. The V end lost 3 bases, the J end lost 2 bases, and 8 bases lay between the germline ends.

To note about this clonotype: Because it lacks the conserved phenylalanine or tryptophan at the end, this CDR3 is likely a read error. The chain recombines TRBV7-3 with TRBJ1-3; TRBD1 might be the D (6 bases). Germline values: CDR1 SGHTA, CDR2 FQGTGA. The CDR3 is 15 amino acids. CDR3 sequence: CVSSSTGHSGNTIYS. The CDR3 nucleotides read TGTGTCAGCAGCTCCACAGGGCACTCTGGAAACACCATATATTCT.

This clonotype is labeled medium-sized (0.01 to 0.1%). The chain has TRBV7-8 and TRBJ2-2; D not certain. The ends were cut back, 4 bases at V and 1 base at J, with 10 bases in the middle. The V gene's germline CDR1 is SGHVS and CDR2 FQNEAQ. CDR3 length equals 15 residues. The CDR3 spells CASSSWAGNTGELFF. Here the CDR3 DNA reads TGTGCCAGCAGCTCTTGGGCAGGGAACACCGGGGAGCTGTTTTTT.